This T cell receptor beta chain is drawn from a study of shared clonotypes between healthy human individuals. The germline V gene encodes CDR1 MNHEY and CDR2 SMNVEV (reference sequence). This CDR3 has 15 amino acids. The V gene lost 5 bases and the J gene lost 4 bases, with 15 bases spanning the gap. Here immunoSEQ multiplex PCR was the method, and the copy in TCRdb shows in-frame clones only, minus some. Among roughly 1 million clones listed, about 75% were seen once. This receptor was taken from a man younger than 35 in good health. This chain links TRBV27 with TRBJ2-1; D not resolved. Material for sequencing was memory CD4+ T cells sorted from blood. Subset here: CD45RA-negative fraction. CDR3 sequence: CASSPSMIPYNEQFF. CDR3 in DNA: TGTGCCAGCAGTCCCAGTATGATTCCATACAATGAGCAGTTCTTC.